Sequencing of this T cell receptor beta chain was carried out in a study of human T cells and chemical hapten exposure. In the study overall: The study enrolled mostly female patients with alopecia areata, totalis or universalis. Largely, small differences in pooled library volume made per-sample TCR yields vary.

The CDR3 spans 17 residues. Trimming took 1 base from V and 5 from J; bases not matched to a gene: 12. Germline CDR1 is SGHRS and CDR2 is YFSETQ. TCRdb independently ran MiXCR on the RACE reads; one entry per CDR3 protein. The sample includes around 330,000 distinct CDR3 sequences, 5% to 6.5% of them seen just once. The time point here: pre-sensitization, week 0. The treatment here: therapeutic diphenylcyclopropenone sensitization with weekly scalp DPC. This clonotype was seen ten or more times. This chain links TRBV5-1 with TRBJ2-7, with 10 bases matching TRBD1. The sequences come from whole blood, collected in connection with sensitization to the hapten diphenylcyclopropenone (DPC). The sequence was obtained from a woman aged 18-29 years with alopecia areata. Some clones in this sample may be carry-over from other donors' samples. The CDR3 DNA reads as TGCGCCAGCAGCTTGCGGGACGGACAGGGGGAAGTAAACGAGCAGTACTTC. This gives the protein CASSLRDGQGEVNEQYF.